This is a list of T cell receptor beta chains from one sample in a study of tumor and adjacent non-tumor tissue in lung cancer. TCRdb called the multiplex PCR reads again in MiXCR, with one record for every CDR3 protein. The table records some 100,000 distinct CDR3 sequences, 62% of them present only once. Sample: distant non-tumor lung tissue. These receptors were obtained from a man aged 55-75 years with non-small cell lung cancer. The CDR3 runs from the conserved cysteine through the conserved F or W. D genes are given only for firm matches. Some rows have no size entry. The others give once, few or many, or a class for an expanded clone.

v_gene	j_gene	d_gene	abundance	CDR3nt	CDR3aa
TRBV11-1	TRBJ2-3	NA	NA	TGTGCCAGCAGCTTTCCTCTCACAGATAGACGGTATTTT	CASSFPLTDRRYF
TRBV18	TRBJ2-1	TRBD2	NA	TGTGCCAGCTCACCGTCGGGACTAGACAACAATGAGCAGTTCTTC	CASSPSGLDNNEQFF
TRBV11-3	TRBJ2-7	TRBD1	NA	TGTGTCAGCAGCTTCTTCTCGCCACGTGGTTTGAACCGGGACAGGGGGCTTGAGCAGTACTTC	CVSSFFSPRGLNRDRGLEQYF
TRBV6-1	TRBJ1-5	NA	NA	TGTGCCAGCAGTGAATGGCAGGGAGTAAATCCGCCCCAGCATTTT	CASSEWQGVNPPQHF
TRBV11-2	TRBJ2-7	TRBD1	NA	TGTGTCAACAGACAGGGACAGGCATTCTACGAGCAGTACTTC	CVNRQGQAFYEQYF
TRBV6-6	TRBJ2-2	NA	NA	TGTGCCAACAGTCTCCGGGAAGGGGGGACCAGGGAGCTGTTTTTT	CANSLREGGTRELFF
TRBV6-6	TRBJ1-2	NA	many	TGTGCCAGCACCCTAGGGATTCAGCCGGTTAGGAACTATGGCTACACCTTC	CASTLGIQPVRNYGYTF
TRBV5-6	TRBJ1-5	NA	few	TGTGCCAGCAGCTTGGGAGGCGGCGACGGAGCCCGGCATTTT	CASSLGGGDGARHF
TRBV6-2/TRBV6-3	TRBJ2-5	NA	NA	TGTGCCAGCAACCCCCTCGTCACCGAAATCCAAGAGACCCAGTACTTC	CASNPLVTEIQETQYF
TRBV11-2	TRBJ2-3	NA	NA	TGTGTCAGCAGCTTAGGGGGAGGGATCACAGATACGCAGTTTTTT	CVSSLGGGITDTQFF
TRBV6-1	TRBJ1-2	NA	many	TGTGCCAGCAGTGGACCGATTACCGGGACCGGGTATGGCTACACCTTC	CASSGPITGTGYGYTF
TRBV19	TRBJ2-1	TRBD1	NA	TGTGCCAGTAGCCGGGACAGATACAATGAGCAGTTCTTC	CASSRDRYNEQFF
TRBV5-4	TRBJ2-5	TRBD2	NA	TGTGCCAGCGGCCCGGGACTAGCTGAGACACAGTACTTC	CASGPGLAETQYF
TRBV5-1	TRBJ2-5	TRBD2	many	TGCGCCAGCAGCCCCGGACTAGCGGTCCAAGAGACCCAGTACTTC	CASSPGLAVQETQYF
TRBV29-1	TRBJ2-3	TRBD2	NA	TGCAGCGAGGGAGGGGAATATGGCACAGATACACAGTATTTT	CSEGGEYGTDTQYF
TRBV5-6	TRBJ2-2	NA	NA	TGTGCCAGCAGCACAGGACACAGCACCGGGGAGCTGTTCTTT	CASSTGHSTGELFF
TRBV6-1	TRBJ2-5	NA	many	TGTGCCAGCAGTGAATCATGGGAGACCCAGTACTTC	CASSESWETQYF
TRBV5-4	TRBJ2-5	TRBD1	many	TGTGCCAGCAGCTTGGGGGGACAGCGGAGAGAGACCCAGTACTTC	CASSLGGQRRETQYF
TRBV28	TRBJ2-7	NA	NA	TGCGCCAGCAGCCGGTTGATTCTGGCCAACGAGCAGTACTTC	CASSRLILANEQYF
TRBV12-3/TRBV12-4	TRBJ1-3	NA	many	TGTGCCAGCAGTTTACAGGCCCCCGGAAACACCATATATTTT	CASSLQAPGNTIYF
TRBV6-2/TRBV6-3	TRBJ1-5	TRBD1	NA	TGTGCCAGCAGCATGACAGGGATGGTTCAGTCCCAGCATTTT	CASSMTGMVQSQHF
TRBV23-1	TRBJ2-4	NA	many	TGCGCCAGCAGGGCCAAAAACATTCAGTACTTC	CASRAKNIQYF
TRBV5-1	TRBJ2-2	NA	NA	TGCGCCAGCAAATTAGACGACACCGGGGAGCTGTTTTTT	CASKLDDTGELFF
TRBV13	TRBJ1-1	NA	NA	TGTGCCAGCAGCAGGCAATGGAACACTGAAGCTTTATTT	CASSRQWNTEALF
TRBV6-5	TRBJ1-2	NA	once	TGTGCCAGCAGTTACTCGACGGAGAACTATGGCTACACCTTC	CASSYSTENYGYTF
TRBV7-3	TRBJ2-5	NA	many	TGTGCCAGCAGCCAAGGGGGATTTGGGGAGACCCAGTACTTC	CASSQGGFGETQYF
TRBV2	TRBJ2-7	NA	NA	TGTGCCAGCAGCCTCAGGGTTGTGAGGTTCTACGAGCAGTACTTC	CASSLRVVRFYEQYF
TRBV23-1	TRBJ1-5	TRBD1	NA	TGCGCCAGCAGTCAAGAGTACAGGGGGCAAGTTCAGCCCCAGCATTTT	CASSQEYRGQVQPQHF
TRBV5-6	TRBJ2-1	NA	NA	TGTGCCAGCAACTGGGAACAGAAGAATGAGCAGTTCTTC	CASNWEQKNEQFF
TRBV9	TRBJ1-3	NA	NA	TGTGCCAGCAGCGCAACAGGGCTACCTGGAAACACCATATATTTT	CASSATGLPGNTIYF
TRBV6-5	TRBJ2-6	NA	many	TGTGCCAGCAGGGGAGTCTTCTCTGGGGCCAACGTCCTGACTTTC	CASRGVFSGANVLTF
TRBV7-9	TRBJ2-1	NA	NA	TGTGCCAGCAGCTTAGTTGCGGTAGTGTACAATGAGCAGTTCTTC	CASSLVAVVYNEQFF
TRBV5-1	TRBJ2-7	TRBD1	many	TGCGCCAGCAGCTTGGCCGGGACAGGAAACGAGCAGTACTTC	CASSLAGTGNEQYF
TRBV4-3	TRBJ1-2	NA	NA	TGCGCCAGCAACCAAGCAACGGGGGAGGGATATGGCTACACCTTC	CASNQATGEGYGYTF
TRBV29-1	TRBJ1-1	TRBD1	few	TGCAGCGTCTTCGGACAGGGAACTAAAACTGAAGCTTTCTTT	CSVFGQGTKTEAFF
TRBV4-1	TRBJ1-5	NA	NA	TGCACCAGCAGCCAAGATGAGTCCCGGAATCAGCCCCAGCATTTT	CTSSQDESRNQPQHF
TRBV11-2	TRBJ2-3	NA	NA	TGTGCCATGAGCTTAGACGGCCGAGGGGACGCAGATATGCAGTATTTT	CAMSLDGRGDADMQYF
TRBV20-1	TRBJ2-7	TRBD2	few	TGCAGTGCTAGCCGCCTAGCGGCCTACGAGCAGTACTTC	CSASRLAAYEQYF
TRBV5-1	TRBJ2-1	TRBD2	once	TGCGCCAGCAGCTCCACCGGGGGGACGAGTAATGAGCACATCTTC	CASSSTGGTSNEHIF
TRBV11-3	TRBJ2-1	NA	NA	TGTGCCAGCAGCCCAAACACGTATGAGCACTTCTTC	CASSPNTYEHFF
TRBV29-1	TRBJ1-3	NA	NA	TGCGGCGTTTGGGACTTCTCTGGAAACACCATATATTTT	CGVWDFSGNTIYF
TRBV28	TRBJ2-7	TRBD2	few	TGTGCCAGCAGTTCTAGCGGGAGAGCCTACGAGCAGTACTTC	CASSSSGRAYEQYF
TRBV6-5	TRBJ2-1	TRBD2	NA	TGTGTCGGCAGTTGGGGACTAGCGGGATCGGATGAGCAGTTCTTC	CVGSWGLAGSDEQFF
TRBV29-1	TRBJ2-1	NA	NA	TGCAGCATTGGGGGGACTTTCCTCTCCTACAATGAGCAGTTCTTC	CSIGGTFLSYNEQFF
TRBV4-1	TRBJ1-4	TRBD1	few	TGCGCCAGCAGCAAAGGACAGGGGGCTACAACTAATGAAGAACTGTTTTTT	CASSKGQGATTNEELFF
TRBV6-2/TRBV6-3	TRBJ2-1	NA	NA	TGTGCAAGCAGATACTCGTTTCGGGGTACCTACAATGAGCAGTTCTTC	CASRYSFRGTYNEQFF
TRBV5-4	TRBJ1-6	NA	many	TGTGCCAGCAGCTTGGGAGGGGTGCTCTATAATTCACCCCTCCACTTT	CASSLGGVLYNSPLHF
TRBV20-1	TRBJ2-3	TRBD2	NA	TGCAGCCAGCGGGAGACGAGCACAGATACGCAGTATTTT	CSQRETSTDTQYF
TRBV11-1	TRBJ2-7	NA	NA	TGTCCCAGCAGCACACAGGGAACCCACTATGAGCAGTACTTC	CPSSTQGTHYEQYF
TRBV11-2	TRBJ2-1	NA	NA	TGTACCAGCAGCTTAGTGGTGGAACTGCCTTACCGAGGGGAGCGGTTCTTC	CTSSLVVELPYRGERFF
TRBV6-1	TRBJ1-2	TRBD1	NA	TGTGCCAGCAGTGGATCCGTATTCGGACAGGACTATGGCTACACCTTC	CASSGSVFGQDYGYTF
TRBV20-1	TRBJ1-5	TRBD1	many	TGCAGTGCTAGAGATTATCAGGGGGCTTATAGCAATCAGCCCCAGCATTTT	CSARDYQGAYSNQPQHF
TRBV2	TRBJ2-3	TRBD2	many	TGTGCCAGCAGGAGACTAGCGGGGGCCACAGATACGCAGTATTTT	CASRRLAGATDTQYF
TRBV11-1	TRBJ2-1	TRBD2	NA	TGTACCAGCAGCAACGAGCGGGAGCCGAATCTCTTC	CTSSNEREPNLF